These 29 T cell receptor beta chains share one sample of origin, sequenced in a study of regulatory and conventional T cells in RAG deficiency. Blood CD4+ CD25-low CD127-high conventional T cells supplied the genomic DNA template. TCRdb's table, derived via immunoSEQ multiplex PCR, lists solely in-frame clones and lacks some. The table includes 30,000 to 35,000 clones, roughly 76% detected once. The sample also formed part of further work on regulatory T cells. That paper adds: Primers: 52 TRBV forward and 13 TRBJ reverse.

Specimen: CD4+ effector T cells sorted from blood. The receptors stem from a human donor in good health.

V is TRBV5-1 and J is TRBJ2-3; D may match TRBD1 or TRBD2 (6 bases each). This CDR3 has 16 amino acids. Germline lookup yields CDR1 SGHRS and CDR2 YFSETQ. Trimming took off 0 bases at V and 0 bases at J, with 11 bases between the two ends. Here the CDR3 reads CASSLGRGASTDTQYF. The CDR3 DNA reads TGCGCCAGCAGCTTGGGGAGGGGGGCGAGCACAGATACGCAGTATTTT.

CDR3 in amino acids: CASSALGGWEQFF. CDR3 nucleotides: TGTGCCAGTAGTGCGTTGGGGGGCTGGGAGCAGTTCTTC. The gene calls are TRBV19 and TRBJ2-1; the D call may be TRBD1 or TRBD2 (6 bases each). Per germline, CDR1 LNHDA and CDR2 SQIVND (reference sequence). CDR3 size: 13 residues. The V and J ends lost 5 bases and 10 bases respectively, with 15 bases between them.

About this clone: One end of the junction varies from germline; a read error may be responsible. The chain employs TRBV5-3 and TRBJ2-1, with TRBD1 identical over 8 bases. TRBV5-3 is labeled an ORF, and its function is uncertain. The CDR3 has 10 amino acids. DNA of the CDR3: TGTGCCAGAAGCGGCAGGGGGCGCGTCTTC. This codes for CARSGRGRVF.

The V call is TRBV10-3, the J call TRBJ1-5, with 7 bases identical to TRBD1. CDR3 length equals 14 residues. From germline, CDR1 is ENHRY and CDR2 SYGVKD. The J segment lost 6 bases and the V segment lost 4 bases, leaving 6 bases of the junction unmatched. The CDR3, as DNA: TGTGCCATCAGTGGACAGGGTGAGGGTCAGCCCCAGCATTTT. This sequence encodes CAISGQGEGQPQHF.

The genes are TRBV25-1 and TRBJ1-4, with 11 bases aligning to TRBD1. V shed 6 bases, J shed 8 bases, and the junction held 5 bases outside the gene matches. This CDR3 is built from 14 residues. Per the germline V gene, CDR1 is MGHDK and CDR2 is SYGVNS. The CDR3, as DNA: TGTGCCAGCAGCCTCCGGGACAGGGGGGAAAAACTGTTTTTT. Amino acids: CASSLRDRGEKLFF.

This clone has a handful of counts. V usage is TRBV5-1 and J usage is TRBJ2-7; the D call may be TRBD1 or TRBD2 (5 bases each). Germline V lookup: CDR1 SGHRS, CDR2 YFSETQ. The CDR3 has 16 amino acids. Trimming removed 4 bases from V and 1 base from J, with 18 bases in between. The CDR3 sequence: CASSPGTTTRSYEQYF. CDR3 bases: TGCGCCAGCAGCCCCGGGACGACCACTCGATCCTACGAGCAGTACTTC.

This chain links TRBV18 with TRBJ2-3, with D unclear. Trimming left V 3 bases short and J 2 bases short, with 3 bases between. The V gene's germline CDR1 is KGHSH and CDR2 LQKENI. The CDR3 extends over 12 amino acids. In nucleotides, the CDR3 is TGTGCCAGCTCACCCTCCACAGATACGCAGTATTTT. Residues: CASSPSTDTQYF.

The rearrangement joins TRBV7-2 to TRBJ2-1; TRBD1 matches at 8 bases. Unmatched junction bases numbered 1, after V lost 0 bases and J lost 3 bases. The CDR3 has 15 residues. CDR1 is SGHTA and CDR2 is FQGNSA in the germline V gene. CDR3 protein: CASSLATGGYNEQFF. CDR3 sequence (DNA): TGTGCCAGCAGCTTAGCAACAGGGGGCTACAATGAGCAGTTCTTC.

This chain uses TRBV28 with TRBJ1-3; D call uncertain. The CDR3 consists of 12 residues. Between the trimmed V and J ends, which lost 5 bases and 2 bases, there was a span of 4 bases. In germline, CDR1 is MDHEN, CDR2 SYDVKM. CDR3 region: CASSQPGNTIYF. As DNA, the CDR3 is TGTGCCAGCAGTCAACCTGGAAACACCATATATTTT.

This clone was picked up one time. This rearrangement joins TRBV30 to TRBJ2-2; 15 bases fit TRBD2. CDR3 length: 17 residues. The J segment lost 4 bases and the V segment lost 4 bases, leaving 7 bases of the junction unmatched. Per the germline V gene, CDR1 is GTSNPN and CDR2 is SVGIG (reference sequence). The CDR3 reads CAWTPGLAGGSTGELFF. The DNA for the CDR3 is TGTGCCTGGACCCCGGGACTAGCGGGGGGATCCACCGGGGAGCTGTTTTTT.

The J gene is TRBJ1-3, the V gene TRBV2, with D tentatively TRBD1 (5 bases). The CDR3 sequence is 15 residues long. V was shortened by 7 bases and J by 4 bases, with 17 bases between the two germline ends. Germline V CDR1 and CDR2: SNHLY, FYNNEI. As DNA, the CDR3 is TGTGCCAGCACCGCCGAGAGACAGCCGGGAAACACCATATATTTT. Its protein is CASTAERQPGNTIYF.

V is TRBV7-2 and J is TRBJ1-6; 10 positions agree with TRBD1. V lost 5 bases, J lost 10 bases, and 5 bases stayed unmatched. CDR1 SGHTA and CDR2 FQGNSA come from the germline V gene. The CDR3 totals 14 residues. This CDR3 reads CASSPRDRGSPLHF. CDR3 DNA: TGTGCCAGCAGCCCCCGGGACAGGGGATCACCCCTCCACTTT.

The chain is built from TRBV7-9 and TRBJ2-5; D ambiguous. Trimming left V 5 bases short and J 5 bases short, with 15 bases between. This CDR3 has 14 amino acids. Germline V gene sequence: CDR1 SEHNR, CDR2 FQNEAQ (reference sequence). The CDR3, as DNA: TGTGCCAGCAGCAAAGGGATATCGTGGGAGACCCAGTACTTC. Encoded protein: CASSKGISWETQYF. The variable domain in full, completed from reference TRBV7-9 and TRBJ2-5, reads DTGVSQNPRHKITKRGQNVTFRCDPISEHNRLYWYRQTLGQGPEFLTYFQNEAQLEKSRLLSDRFSAERPKGSFSTLEIQRTEQGDSAMYLCASSKGISWETQYFGPGTRLLVL.

The chain is built from TRBV28 and TRBJ2-7; unclear D gene. Germline values: CDR1 MDHEN, CDR2 SYDVKM. Trimming stripped 10 bases from V and 3 bases from J, with 16 bases between. CDR3 size: 13 residues. CDR3 in amino acids: CAIVGVNGYEQYF. In DNA, the CDR3 is TGTGCCATCGTCGGAGTAAACGGCTACGAGCAGTACTTC.

This clone was detected a few times. The rearrangement uses TRBV6-5 and TRBJ2-7; D gene uncertain. Germline V CDR1 and CDR2: MNHEY, SVGAGI. The CDR3 sequence is 14 residues long. Trimming removed 6 bases from V and 2 bases from J, with 14 bases in between. The CDR3: CASSPPTPPYEQYF. The CDR3 coding sequence is TGTGCCAGCAGCCCCCCCACACCTCCCTACGAGCAGTACTTC.

The chain joins TRBV7-3 to TRBJ2-1, with D perhaps matching TRBD1 or TRBD2 (5 bases each). The CDR3 is 15 residues long. CDR1 is SGHTA and CDR2 is FQGTGA in the germline V gene. V was pared by 6 bases and J by 10 bases, with 22 bases between. CDR3 nucleotides: TGTGCCAGCAGTTGGAACGCTGGGGGTGCGAGAGAGCAGTTCTTC. Its protein is CASSWNAGGAREQFF.

The V and J genes are TRBV14 and TRBJ1-4; the D gene is possibly TRBD1 (6 bases). The germline V gene encodes CDR1 SGHDN and CDR2 FVKESK. V gave up 1 base and J gave up 7 bases, with 16 bases separating them. This CDR3 contains 16 residues. CDR3 DNA: TGTGCCAGCAGCCAAGTGCGGGGGCCGGGACGTGAAAAACTGTTTTTT. It translates to CASSQVRGPGREKLFF.

The rearrangement uses TRBV5-4 and TRBJ2-5; D might be TRBD2 (5 bases). CDR3 length: 15 amino acids. Germline CDR1 is SGHNT and CDR2 is YYREEE (reference sequence). Trimming took 4 bases from V and 5 from J, leaving 18 bases between them. The CDR3 region is CASSKNGEGAETQYF. In DNA form, the CDR3 reads TGTGCCAGCAGCAAAAACGGGGAAGGCGCCGAGACCCAGTACTTC. Supplemented by reference TRBV5-4 and TRBJ2-5, the full variable domain reads ETGVTQSPTHLIKTRGQQVTLRCSSQSGHNTVSWYQQALGQGPQFIFQYYREEENGRGNFPPRFSGLQFPNYSSELNVNALELDDSALYLCASSKNGEGAETQYFGPGTRLLVL.

The chain couples TRBV27 to TRBJ1-4; D is unresolved. This CDR3 contains 16 residues. The V gene's germline CDR1 is MNHEY and CDR2 SMNVEV (reference sequence). V was pared by 6 bases and J by 3 bases, with 17 bases between. This CDR3 reads CASRILTGRANEKLFF. Here the CDR3 DNA reads TGTGCCAGCAGAATATTGACCGGGCGCGCTAATGAAAAACTGTTTTTT.

The DNA for the CDR3 is TGTGCCAGCAGCTTTGGATCCAACAGGGTACTAGCGGGGGGGACCCAGTACTTC. Protein product: CASSFGSNRVLAGGTQYF. This sequence joins TRBV7-6 and TRBJ2-5; 12 positions agree with TRBD2. After removal of 3 bases from V and 7 bases from J, the junction contained 15 bases not matched to a gene. The V gene's germline CDR1 is SGHVS and CDR2 FNYEAQ. The CDR3 is 18 amino acids.

V gene TRBV6-6 combines with J gene TRBJ2-7, with TRBD2 as a possible D gene (5 bases). Deletions cut 6 bases from V and 3 bases from J, with 21 bases between. Germline CDR1 reads MNHNY; CDR2 reads SVGAGI (reference sequence). The CDR3 runs 16 residues. As DNA, the CDR3 is TGTGCCAGCAGAACGCCTCGGACGCAAGGAGGCTACGAGCAGTACTTC. As protein: CASRTPRTQGGYEQYF.

CDR3 nucleotide sequence: TGTGCCAGCACCCCCCGGCCGGGAAGCTATGGCTACACCTTC. Protein product: CASTPRPGSYGYTF. The chain employs TRBV6-5 and TRBJ1-2; D gene unclear. The CDR3 runs to 14 residues. Trimming stripped 7 bases from V and 4 bases from J, with 16 bases between. The germline CDR1 and CDR2 sequences are MNHEY and SVGAGI.

The rearrangement joins TRBV4-1 to TRBJ1-4, with a weak D call TRBD1 (5 bases). CDR1 and CDR2 (germline): MGHRA, YSYEKL. The CDR3 loop spans 17 amino acids. Trimming removed 0 bases from V and 0 bases from J, with 11 bases in between. CDR3 DNA sequence: TGCGCCAGCAGCCAAGACCCCCAGGGAACAACTAATGAAAAACTGTTTTTT. Translating it yields CASSQDPQGTTNEKLFF.

This clone was counted a single time. The chain combines TRBV5-6 with TRBJ1-5; D might be TRBD1 (5 bases). Germline loops: CDR1 SGHDT, CDR2 YYEEEE. The V end was cut by 4 bases, the J end by 5 bases, with 7 bases between. This CDR3 comprises 12 residues. The CDR3 DNA reads as TGTGCCAGCAGCACAGGCGATCAGCCCCAGCATTTT. Its protein product is CASSTGDQPQHF.

The J gene is TRBJ1-2, the V gene TRBV30; no definite D call. V lost 3 bases to trimming and J lost 8 bases, with 16 bases between them. The CDR3 is made up of 13 amino acids. Germline V gene lookup returns CDR1 GTSNPN and CDR2 SVGIG (reference sequence). The CDR3 nucleotides read TGTGCCTGGAGCCTATTTCGGAGGTCGGGCTACACCTTC. Its translation: CAWSLFRRSGYTF.

This clone was seen only once. Its ends do not fully match the called genes, so a read error is possible. V and J are TRBV5-6 and TRBJ1-2, with D unclear. The CDR3 runs 13 residues. The germline CDR1 and CDR2 sequences are SGHDT and YYEEEE. CDR3 nucleotides: TGTGCCAGCAGCTTGGGTTATAGAGGTATAGGTCCCTTC. Residues: CASSLGYRGIGPF.

The CDR3: CASSLEFGAGYEQYF. The CDR3 DNA reads as TGCGCCAGCAGCTTGGAGTTCGGGGCGGGCTACGAGCAGTACTTC. This rearrangement joins TRBV5-1 to TRBJ2-7; D may match TRBD1 or TRBD2 (5 bases each). The germline V and J ends were trimmed by 0 bases and 3 bases, with 13 bases remaining between them. CDR1 and CDR2 (germline): SGHRS, YFSETQ. The length of the CDR3 is 15 residues.

Only a few counts were recorded for this clone. V is TRBV6-5 and J is TRBJ1-5; D is undetermined. Germline lookup yields CDR1 MNHEY and CDR2 SVGAGI. The CDR3 length is 13 residues. The V end was cut by 0 bases, the J end by 8 bases, with 8 bases between. Here the CDR3 DNA reads TGTGCCAGCAGTTACTCAGGGCCTGAGCCCCAGCATTTT. Translation: CASSYSGPEPQHF.

Only one count was recorded for this clone. The chain links TRBV5-5 to TRBJ1-4; D might be TRBD1 (5 bases). The germline V gene has CDR1 SGHKS and CDR2 YYEKEE (reference sequence). With 1 base removed from V and 0 bases from J, the gap between germline ends came to 16 bases. CDR3 length equals 18 residues. The DNA for the CDR3 is TGTGCCAGCAGCTTGTATCAGGGCCCCCCATCAACTAATGAAAAACTGTTTTTT. Protein: CASSLYQGPPSTNEKLFF.